The source of this TCR beta chain is a study of blood T cells in healthy people across ages (dated by TCRdb to between 2015 and 2017). About the investigation overall: In model experiments, roughly one uniquely barcoded TCR beta cDNA molecule per two T cells was captured by template switching. Using deep sequencing normalized with unique cDNA molecular identifiers, the study measured how TCR beta repertoire diversity changes with age. The study analyzed two additional independent replicas of 1 million unique cDNA reads from the same blood draw for two donors, one aged 18 to 30 and one aged 80 or older. Four age groups were formed from the donors: young (average roughly 15 years), middle-aged (approximately 39), aged (around 62) and long-lived (82). The investigation overall reported the following: Estimates of total diversity based on one million sequenced T cells were considered lower bounds and underestimates. Compared with the aged group, the long-lived group had more naive CD4+ T cells, fewer expanded clones and increased TCR diversity, suggesting age selection. Donor CMV infection status was unknown, potentially confounding age-related changes in expanded clonotypes. Observed TCR beta diversity per million T cells fell roughly linearly with age, and a significant reduction was already apparent by age approximately 40. There was a strong correlation between observed TCR beta diversity and the percentage of naive T cells measured by flow cytometry. Conclusive comparison of naive and antigen-experienced compartments was prevented by the profiling of bulk unsorted PBMCs.

Systemically healthy Caucasian individuals from Russia, around 39 in total and aged about 6 to 100 years, were included as donors. Each donor gave ten milliliters of peripheral blood, drawn into EDTA-treated Vacutainer tubes. Ficoll-Paque density-gradient centrifugation was used to isolate PBMCs, with at least 6.5 million per sample. Trizol reagent was used to extract total RNA from the PBMCs, yielding at least 5.5 micrograms per sample. Naive CD45RAhigh/CD27high T cell percentages were measured by flow cytometry on a PBMC aliquot from every donor. CDR1 and CDR2, per the germline V gene, are SQVTM and ANQGSEA. From V the trimming removes 4 bases and from J it removes 5 bases, while the gene matches leave 9 bases of the junction unaccounted for. Taken from cysteine to phenylalanine, the CDR3 has 15 residues. The only DNA kept is the CDR3, 45 bases in frame from the first base. Libraries came from 5' RACE. Sequencing used an Illumina HiSeq 2500. The second PCR ran for roughly 6 to 11 cycles and used a J-beta primer mix along with a sample-barcoded 5' primer. Each TCR beta cDNA molecule received a unique molecular identifier from a template-switch 5' adaptor carrying 12 random nucleotides. Each sample yielded at least 3 million CDR3-containing paired-end reads. First-strand cDNA was synthesized from all RNA with the Mint cDNA synthesis kit, primed by a TRBC-specific oligonucleotide. After uracil-DNA glycosylase treatment, a first 18-cycle PCR used universal primers M1SS and BC2_uni_R on all cDNA. The study's own analysis went as follows. For normalization, 1 million high-quality reads were randomly selected from each sample, with every read carrying a distinct molecular identifier. Instead of being binned into consensus sequences, reads that shared molecular identifiers were thrown out. CDR3 identification, clonotype clustering and error correction used MiTCR with a Q25 quality threshold and the strictest error-elimination algorithm. A nonparametric unseen species model with Euler transformation was used to estimate a lower bound on total TCR beta diversity. TCRdb redid the processing of the public reads, applying fastp at Q25 and MiXCR, and retained in-frame beta chains. Each CDR3 protein gets just one entry, which takes the most common genes and DNA from the rows behind it. V and J calls and clone size were set by TCRdb, not the authors. This sample lists around 700,000 distinct CDR3 sequences; approximately 25% were detected once. The ten largest clones represent more than 8.5% of the sample.

Turning to this clonotype: The antigen it recognizes is unknown. No much larger clonotype is one base removed from it; base qualities were not supplied.

This same sample was also part of a study on T cells of mothers and their children. The second investigation adds: Nine systemically healthy Caucasian individuals served as donors, namely three mothers together with their six children. cDNA synthesis used all of the extracted RNA, with approximately 1.4 ug of RNA in each 15 ul reaction. In the second PCR, the M1S primer added sample barcodes and 2-4 random nucleotides. Over 9 million TCR beta CDR3 reads were obtained for each mother, and 2.5 million to 3 million reads were obtained for each child. Thymic selection similarly shapes TCR recombination output in related and unrelated pairs, with minor effect from inherited differences. Related mother-child pairs always showed normalized repertoire overlap that was slightly higher than in unrelated mother-child pairs, though the difference was never significant. No persistent microchimeric T cell clones were detected, at a sensitivity of approximately 90 clones per million clonotypes. To look for features that set related mother-child pairs apart from unrelated individuals, the researchers ran deep NGS to compare the TCR beta repertoires of mothers and children. Mothers averaged about 37 +/- 4 years of age and children averaged about 10 +/- 4 years. After adapter ligation with NEBNext reagents, the libraries were sequenced on Illumina HiSeq 2000 with 100+100 nt paired-end reads. Mother and child libraries were prepared a month apart and sequenced in separate runs to prevent cross-contamination. For each donor, somewhere between about 500,000 and 2,300,000 distinct TCR beta clonotypes were identified. Naive TCR beta clonotypes were estimated from low-frequency clonotypes matched to each donor's FACS-determined naive share, without sorting.

The clonotype originates from a boy aged 10-17 years in good health. The V and J genes are TRBV29-1 and TRBJ2-5, with 11 middle bases fitting TRBD2. Material for sequencing was blood. The CDR3 here reads CSVASGGRYKETQYF. The nucleotide sequence is TGCAGCGTTGCTAGCGGGGGGAGGTACAAGGAGACCCAGTACTTC.